This T cell receptor beta chain came from a study of blood T cell repertoires in COVID-19. Overall study: Sample material is recorded as cDNA or gDNA derived from T cells, B-cell-depleted T cells, or PBMCs.

The data were produced by immunoSEQ multiplex PCR, yet TCRdb's version contains in-frame clones alone and is incomplete. The sample shows fewer than 85,000 clones, roughly 87% of them seen only once. Germline loops: CDR1 GTSNPN, CDR2 SVGIG (reference sequence). V gave up 2 bases and J gave up 7 bases, with 6 bases separating them. The CDR3 length is 11 residues. This TCR was sampled from a man aged 55 to 70 with acute or convalescent COVID-19. V is TRBV30 and J is TRBJ2-1; no definite D call. Sequencing used peripheral blood. The CDR3: CAWSKLNEQFF. In nucleotides, the CDR3 is TGTGCCTGGAGTAAATTAAATGAGCAGTTCTTC.